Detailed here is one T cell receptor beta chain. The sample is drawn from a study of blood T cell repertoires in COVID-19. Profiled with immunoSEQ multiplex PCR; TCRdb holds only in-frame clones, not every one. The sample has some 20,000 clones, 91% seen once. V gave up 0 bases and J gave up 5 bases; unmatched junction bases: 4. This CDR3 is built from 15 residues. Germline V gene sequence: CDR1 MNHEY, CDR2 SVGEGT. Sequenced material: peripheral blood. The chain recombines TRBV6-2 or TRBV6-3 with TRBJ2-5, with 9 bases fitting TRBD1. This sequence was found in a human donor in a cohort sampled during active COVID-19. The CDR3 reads CASSYSWTGDETQYF. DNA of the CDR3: TGTGCCAGCAGTTACTCGTGGACAGGGGATGAGACCCAGTACTTC.